This TCR beta chain was identified in a study of Graves' ophthalmopathy and Graves' hyperthyroidism. Whole-study context: At the time of initial diagnosis and before any treatment, peripheral blood was collected. Findings of the study overall: Built on 13 signatures, a model told ophthalmopathy apart from stable hyperthyroidism with roughly 88% sensitivity and 80% to 82% specificity.

Amplification targeted the TCR beta CDR3 regions, with RNA transcripts as the source material. Investigators did first-round RT-PCR with HTBI primers, then second-round multiplex PCR. TCRdb passed the multiplex PCR reads through MiXCR, listing each CDR3 protein once. The data contain roughly 400,000 distinct CDR3 sequences, 15% of them singletons. In regard to this clonotype: The antigen is not known.

Lactation, pregnancy, uncontrolled infections and other autoimmune diseases were all grounds for excluding patients. The authors isolated PBMCs from around 10 ml of fresh peripheral blood. Germline CDR1 MNHEY, CDR2 SVGEGT. This CDR3 spans 14 amino acids. The ends were cut back, 6 bases at V and 1 base at J, with 12 bases in the middle. The rearrangement joins TRBV6-2 or TRBV6-3 to TRBJ1-1; D gene ambiguous. This receptor was identified in a woman aged 18-29 years with stable Graves' hyperthyroidism. Sequences were obtained from peripheral blood. Here the CDR3 DNA reads TGTGCCAGCAGACGGGGATCGACGAACACTGAAGCTTTCTTT. Translated: CASRRGSTNTEAFF.